Listed below are T cell receptor beta chains from one sample, sequenced in a study of regulatory T cells in long-lasting Graves disease. In TCRdb, the multiplex PCR reads were re-called with MiXCR into one record per CDR3 protein. The sample has 350,000 to 450,000 distinct CDR3 sequences, around 16% seen once. The same specimen was also included in a second study, on T cells in Graves' hyperthyroidism and ophthalmopathy.

Material: peripheral blood mononuclear cells (PBMCs), obtained at new diagnosis, from a patient treated with antithyroid drugs. The receptors stem from a middle-aged woman with Graves disease. The CDR3 runs from the conserved cysteine through the conserved F or W. D genes are given only for firm matches. Not all rows give a size; the values are once, few, many and, for expanded clones, a class.

v_gene	abundance	j_gene	len	d_gene	CDR3aa	CDR3nt
TRBV24-1	many	TRBJ1-2	14	TRBD1	CATEGTGGNYGYTF	TGTGCCACCGAGGGGACAGGGGGTAACTATGGCTACACCTTC
TRBV5-1	many	TRBJ2-1	16	TRBD1	CASSLDQGQGAYEQFF	TGCGCCAGCAGCTTGGACCAGGGACAGGGGGCCTATGAGCAGTTCTTC
TRBV27	many	TRBJ2-1	21	TRBD2	CASSFPPASGRVRSSYNEQFF	TGTGCCAGCAGTTTCCCTCCTGCTAGCGGGAGGGTCCGTAGCTCCTACAATGAGCAGTTCTTC
TRBV6-2/TRBV6-3	.	TRBJ2-3	14	.	CASRLTVSTDTQYF	TGTGCCAGCAGGCTTACAGTTAGCACAGATACGCAGTATTTT
TRBV11-2	many	TRBJ2-7	15	.	CASSLAGAASYEQYF	TGTGCCAGCAGCTTGGCAGGGGCGGCCTCCTACGAGCAGTACTTC
TRBV7-9	.	TRBJ2-7	17	TRBD2	CASSPFSSREVNYEQYF	TGTGCCAGCAGCCCCTTCTCCTCCCGGGAGGTGAACTACGAGCAGTACTTC
TRBV28	many	TRBJ2-1	15	TRBD2	CASRLGLADNNEQFF	TGTGCCAGCAGACTGGGACTAGCGGACAACAATGAGCAGTTCTTC
TRBV10-3	many	TRBJ2-1	15	.	CAISESRDGYNEQFF	TGTGCCATCAGTGAGTCGCGGGACGGCTACAATGAGCAGTTCTTC
TRBV9	many	TRBJ2-5	14	TRBD2	CASSPAGAQETQYF	TGTGCCAGCAGCCCAGCGGGGGCTCAAGAGACCCAGTACTTC
TRBV7-7	many	TRBJ2-5	14	.	CASSPHPGQETQYF	TGTGCTAGCAGCCCGCACCCAGGACAAGAGACCCAGTACTTC
TRBV12-3/TRBV12-4	many	TRBJ2-2	16	TRBD2	CASLAGGPQNTGELFF	TGTGCCAGCCTAGCGGGAGGGCCCCAGAACACCGGGGAGCTGTTTTTT
TRBV12-3/TRBV12-4	many	TRBJ1-5	12	.	CASGGENQPQHF	TGTGCCAGCGGGGGGGAGAATCAGCCCCAGCATTTT
TRBV11-3	many	TRBJ1-1	13	TRBD1	CASSLRQGTEAFF	TGTGCCAGCAGCTTACGACAGGGAACTGAAGCTTTCTTT
TRBV11-3	many	TRBJ1-3	17	TRBD1	CASSTYQTGESGNTIYF	TGTGCCAGCAGCACGTACCAGACAGGGGAAAGTGGAAACACCATATATTTT
TRBV5-6	few	TRBJ1-1	18	.	CASSLATRSGLLNTEAFF	TGTGCCAGCAGCTTGGCAACTCGTTCGGGACTTCTGAACACTGAAGCTTTCTTT
TRBV2	many	TRBJ2-3	16	.	CASTKAGTTSTDTQYF	TGTGCCAGCACCAAGGCCGGGACAACTAGCACAGATACGCAGTATTTT
TRBV27	many	TRBJ1-1	17	.	CASSLIGGVRKNTEAFF	TGTGCCAGCAGCCTCATCGGAGGGGTACGGAAGAACACTGAAGCTTTCTTT
TRBV2	many	TRBJ2-1	15	TRBD1	CATSDRSRSYNEQFF	TGTGCCACTTCGGACAGGAGTCGCTCCTACAATGAGCAGTTCTTC
TRBV5-1	.	TRBJ2-2	18	TRBD1	CVSSWPGTVPSHTGELFF	TGCGTCAGCAGCTGGCCAGGGACAGTCCCATCCCACACCGGGGAGCTGTTTTTT
TRBV20-1	few	TRBJ1-6	15	.	CSAKSTGVYNSPLHF	TGCAGTGCTAAAAGCACAGGCGTATATAATTCACCCCTCCACTTT
TRBV30	many	TRBJ2-1	11	.	CAWSDVLQGFF	TGTGCCTGGAGTGACGTCCTCCAGGGGTTCTTC
TRBV29-1	many	TRBJ1-2	11	.	CSVTSLPGYTF	TGCAGCGTCACAAGTCTGCCTGGCTACACCTTC
TRBV9	many	TRBJ1-2	17	TRBD1	CASSSQTGVGVLYGYTF	TGTGCCAGCAGCTCCCAGACAGGGGTTGGGGTCCTCTATGGCTACACCTTC
TRBV15	many	TRBJ2-1	12	.	CATSRAGFEQFF	TGTGCCACCAGCAGAGCCGGGTTTGAGCAGTTCTTC
TRBV19	many	TRBJ2-1	15	TRBD2	CASRSRGGHSGEQFF	TGTGCCAGCAGATCCCGGGGAGGGCACTCTGGTGAGCAGTTCTTC
TRBV7-9	many	TRBJ2-7	14	.	CASSFPGGNSEQYF	TGTGCCAGCAGCTTTCCAGGCGGGAACTCCGAGCAGTACTTC
TRBV6-1	.	TRBJ1-2	13	.	CASSNDRFYGYTF	TGTGCCAGCAGTAACGACAGGTTCTATGGCTACACCTTC
TRBV2	many	TRBJ2-5	12	.	CASSEQRETQYF	TGTGCCAGCAGTGAACAGCGGGAGACCCAGTACTTC
TRBV7-8	many	TRBJ2-1	21	TRBD2	CASSLQFARTSGRRVVNEQFF	TGTGCCAGCAGCTTACAATTCGCCCGGACTAGCGGGAGAAGAGTGGTCAATGAGCAGTTCTTC
TRBV13	many	TRBJ1-2	14	TRBD1	CASSQGQSNYGYTF	TGTGCCAGCAGCCAGGGACAGAGCAACTATGGCTACACCTTC
TRBV11-3	many	TRBJ2-2	15	.	CASSLKGPVAGELFF	TGTGCCAGCAGCTTAAAGGGCCCTGTGGCCGGGGAGCTGTTTTTT
TRBV6-1	.	TRBJ2-7	16	TRBD2	CASSEAPGLKTYEQYF	TGTGCCAGCAGTGAAGCACCGGGACTAAAAACCTACGAGCAGTACTTC
TRBV7-3	many	TRBJ2-7	15	.	CASSFSGAQSYEQYF	TGTGCCAGCAGTTTTTCAGGGGCCCAATCCTACGAGCAGTACTTC
TRBV11-2	.	TRBJ2-2	17	.	CASSLSSGLYNTGELFF	TGTGCCAGCAGTCTGAGTTCGGGACTCTACAACACCGGGGAGCTGTTTTTT
TRBV12-3/TRBV12-4	many	TRBJ2-1	17	.	CASSPLWKLQTHNEQFF	TGTGCCAGCAGTCCGCTGTGGAAGCTCCAGACCCACAATGAGCAGTTCTTC
TRBV27	.	TRBJ2-1	13	.	CASSFGTLGLGFF	TGTGCCAGCAGTTTCGGGACTCTTGGTCTTGGGTTCTTC
TRBV6-2/TRBV6-3	many	TRBJ1-1	14	.	CASSHGALNTEAFF	TGTGCCAGCAGTCACGGGGCTTTGAACACTGAAGCTTTCTTT
TRBV5-1	few	TRBJ2-3	17	TRBD2	CASSRQGLAGVADTQYF	TGCGCCAGCAGCAGGCAGGGCCTAGCGGGAGTTGCAGATACGCAGTATTTT
TRBV7-2	many	TRBJ1-4	15	.	CASSLASRGNEKLFF	TGTGCCAGCAGCTTAGCGAGCAGGGGAAATGAAAAACTGTTTTTT
TRBV7-9	many	TRBJ2-5	14	.	CASSLGGPTETQYF	TGTGCCAGCAGCTTAGGTGGCCCAACGGAGACCCAGTACTTC
TRBV15	many	TRBJ2-1	14	.	CATSRAGAYNEQFF	TGTGCCACCAGCAGAGCGGGAGCTTACAATGAGCAGTTCTTC
TRBV12-3/TRBV12-4	.	TRBJ2-1	17	TRBD2	CASSSGGTSASYNEQFF	TGTGCCAGCAGTTCAGGAGGGACTAGCGCCTCCTACAATGAGCAGTTCTTC
TRBV7-2	many	TRBJ2-1	14	TRBD1	CASCADRAYNEQFF	TGTGCCAGCTGCGCGGACAGGGCCTACAATGAGCAGTTCTTC
TRBV27	many	TRBJ2-5	11	TRBD2	CASGGGETQYF	TGTGCCAGCGGGGGGGGAGAGACCCAGTACTTC